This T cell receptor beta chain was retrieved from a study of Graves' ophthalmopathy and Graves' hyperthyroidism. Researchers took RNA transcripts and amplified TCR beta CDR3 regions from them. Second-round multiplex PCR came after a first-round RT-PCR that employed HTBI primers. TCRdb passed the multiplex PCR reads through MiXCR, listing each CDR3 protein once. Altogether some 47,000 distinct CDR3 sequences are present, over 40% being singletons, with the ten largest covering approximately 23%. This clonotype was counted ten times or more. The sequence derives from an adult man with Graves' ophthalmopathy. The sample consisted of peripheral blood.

The CDR3 DNA follows: TGTGCCAGCAGCTTTCTCAGCGGGATCGACACCGGGGAGCTGTTTTTT. Its translation: CASSFLSGIDTGELFF. This chain joins TRBV11-2 and TRBJ2-2; TRBD2 aligns across 7 bases. This CDR3 region has 16 residues. Per germline, CDR1 SGHAT and CDR2 FQNNGV. V trimming: 3 bases; J trimming: 3 bases; junction bases outside the gene matches: 7. Full variable domain (outside the CDR3, taken from reference TRBV11-2 and TRBJ2-2): EAGVAQSPRYKIIEKRQSVAFWCNPISGHATLYWYQQILGQGPKLLIQFQNNGVVDDSQLPKDRFSAERLKGVDSTLKIQPAKLEDSAVYLCASSFLSGIDTGELFFGEGSRLTVL.